This T cell receptor beta chain was sequenced in a study of tissue T cells after allogeneic stem cell transplantation. The V and J ends lost 5 bases and 12 bases respectively, with 16 bases between them. The CDR3 is made up of 12 amino acids. Germline V gene data show CDR1 as SEHNR and CDR2 as FQNEAQ (reference sequence). The protocol was immunoSEQ multiplex PCR, while the TCRdb copy is restricted to in-frame clones and leaves out a portion. Of about 1,300 clones listed, 60% to 80% are singletons. This clone was observed once. The genes are TRBV7-9 and TRBJ1-1, with D hard to call. The TCR sequence derives from a male patient at least 60 years old with steroid-refractory graft-versus-host disease after an allogeneic stem cell transplant. The graft donor may account for some of the T cells. This specimen consisted of bone marrow, obtained at autopsy. The CDR3 spells CASSPSLVRPFF. CDR3 coding DNA: TGTGCCAGCAGCCCCAGCTTAGTAAGACCTTTCTTT.